This T cell receptor (beta chain) was found in a study of T cell clonotyping in hematopoietic cell transplantation (dated by TCRdb to the early 2020s). Regarding the research as a whole: A total of more than 130 blood samples were collected in the study from 35 consecutive transplant recipients and their related donors. Patients were recruited between September 2015 and January 2017 and followed until late 2020 or death. What the work shows at the level of the full study, not this receptor alone: After transplant, TCR diversity in recipients dropped, and pathologically expanded clonotypes climbed progressively between day 30 and day 180. Recipient repertoires showed only a small fraction of overlap with donor repertoires, and over 97% appeared de novo at the given depth. The sample size was limited and the cells went unsorted, which meant the CD4 and CD8 repertoire contributions could not be told apart. Inverse Simpson Index values from donors and from recipients before transplant predicted broader TCR repertoire diversity after transplant.

The immunoSEQ assay, a bias-controlled multiplex PCR using V- and J-specific primers, was used to amplify TCR beta CDR3 regions from genomic DNA. A proprietary barcode and Illumina adapter sequences were added to the CDR3 amplicons in a second PCR step. CDR3 libraries were sequenced on an Illumina MiSeq instrument. As for the authors' bioinformatics: Export and quality control were handled in immunoSEQ Analyzer 3.0, while downstream analyses relied on R Bioconductor and Immunarch. Only productive rearrangements within the normalized downsampled data set were used in the calculation of repertoire metrics. Pathologically expanded clonotypes were defined as those larger than 5 templates in the normalized cohort. The Inverse Simpson Index was used to measure repertoire diversity. The non-normalized data set was used for CMV-specificity analyses so that all clonotypes could be captured. TCRdb obtained this table from immuneACCESS and retained in-frame rearrangements with V and J assigned. These tables miss some clones; where compared with another copy, unresolved V genes account for less than half of the shortfall, and the remainder is unexplained. The V and J calls and clone size come from that table; D and trimming were worked out from the DNA. The sample table contains about 6,100 clones; only one count was recorded for about 32% of them. Jointly, the top ten make up about 17% of the sample.

The V and J ends are trimmed by 6 bases and 5 bases, leaving 11 bases between them. Sequences SGHTA (CDR1) and FQGNSA (CDR2) are obtained from the germline V gene. Spanning cysteine to phenylalanine, the CDR3 consists of 13 amino acids. The CDR3 DNA has 39 bases and is translated from base 1. On this clone: Its antigen has not been determined. Base qualities are not at hand, and no much larger clone is one base apart.

The sample's time point label is to be understood as: 30 days after allo-HCT. Blood from recipients was drawn roughly 28 days before transplant, then again at days 30, 100 and 180 after transplant. Using Nuclei Lysis Solution, genomic DNA was extracted from unfractionated peripheral blood mononuclear cells that were either fresh or cryopreserved. The material sequenced was peripheral blood mononuclear cells, taken 30 days after allogeneic stem cell transplant. The rearrangement joined TRBV7-2 to TRBJ2-1; the D gene cannot be resolved beyond TRBD1 or TRBD2, each matching 5 bases. This clonotype originated in a female patient aged 45-60 years who had an allogeneic stem cell transplant from an unrelated donor, so the T cells may come from the graft donor. Some clones in this sample may be carry-over from other donors' samples. The CDR3 region reads CASRKLGDNEQFF. The bases read TGTGCCAGCAGGAAACTAGGGGACAATGAGCAGTTCTTC. With the rest looked up from the reference TRBV7-2 and TRBJ2-1 genes rather than sequenced, the full variable domain is GAGVSQSPSNKVTEKGKDVELRCDPISGHTALYWYRQSLGQGLEFLIYFQGNSAPDKSGLPSDRFSAERTGGSVSTLTIQRTQQEDSAVYLCASRKLGDNEQFFGPGTRLTVL.